This is a list of T cell receptor beta chains from one sample in a study of T cells in Graves' hyperthyroidism and ophthalmopathy. TCRdb reprocessed the multiplex PCR reads with MiXCR, giving one entry per CDR3 protein. The sample lists hundreds of thousands of distinct CDR3 sequences; around 45% were seen once. Sequenced: peripheral blood or thyroid tissue (not recorded which). These TCRs come from a woman aged 18-29 years with Graves' hyperthyroidism. CDR3s include the opening cysteine and the closing phenylalanine or tryptophan. A D gene is named only where the DNA matches it firmly. The size of a clone is reported for some rows only, either as once, few or many, or as a class for expanded clones.

clone_size	d_call	v_call	j_call	cdr3_nt	cdr3_aa
few	NA	TRBV11-3	TRBJ1-2	TGTGCCAGCAGCTTAAACCCCCTGGGCAGAGGGCGTGAGGGCTACACCTTC	CASSLNPLGRGREGYTF
NA	NA	TRBV6-5	TRBJ1-5	TGTGCCAGCAGTTCCCGTACCGGGACCGTCCTCAATCATAGAGGTCAGCCCCAGCATTTT	CASSSRTGTVLNHRGQPQHF
NA	TRBD2	TRBV10-3	TRBJ2-5	TGTGCCAGCAGTTTAGGGACTAGCGGGCATGAGACCCAGTACTTC	CASSLGTSGHETQYF
NA	NA	TRBV10-3	TRBJ1-1	TGTGCCATCAGTGAAGTTCAGGTTAACACTGAAGCTTTCTTT	CAISEVQVNTEAFF
few	NA	TRBV20-1	TRBJ1-5	TGCAGTGCTAGCCGGGGACGTCTCAATCAGCCCCAGCATTTT	CSASRGRLNQPQHF
few	NA	TRBV2	TRBJ2-6	TGTGCCAGCAGTTCCCTTCAGGGTGGGGCCAACGTCCTGACTTTC	CASSSLQGGANVLTF
NA	TRBD1	TRBV7-9	TRBJ2-7	TGTGCCAGCAGTTACTCGAACAGGGGCGGCGAGCAGTACTTC	CASSYSNRGGEQYF
many	NA	TRBV24-1	TRBJ1-2	TGTGCCACCAGTGATCTAATGGACAGCCGGGGCTACACCTTC	CATSDLMDSRGYTF
NA	TRBD1	TRBV7-9	TRBJ2-7	TGTGCCAGCACCGGGACAGACTACTACGAGCAGTACTTC	CASTGTDYYEQYF
many	NA	TRBV7-8	TRBJ2-7	TGTGCCAGCAGCTCGCGGGATGCAACCTACGAGCAGTACTTC	CASSSRDATYEQYF
NA	TRBD2	TRBV29-1	TRBJ2-5	TGCAGCGTTAGCGGGGAGGCCCAGTACTTC	CSVSGEAQYF
few	TRBD2	TRBV7-3	TRBJ2-7	TGTGCCAGCAGCTTAAAAGCGGGGGGCTACGAGCAGTACTTC	CASSLKAGGYEQYF
NA	TRBD2	TRBV7-9	TRBJ2-7	TGTGCCAGCAGCTATAGCGGGACTATCGACGAGCAGTACTTC	CASSYSGTIDEQYF
NA	NA	TRBV2	TRBJ1-1	TGTGCCAGCAGTTACTCGGTTACTGAAGCTTTCTTT	CASSYSVTEAFF
NA	NA	TRBV25-1	TRBJ1-3	TGTGCCAGCGGGGGGACTGGAAACACCATATATTTT	CASGGTGNTIYF
once	TRBD2	TRBV6-1	TRBJ2-7	TGTGCCAGCAGATGGCAGCGGGGCTCCTACGAGCAGTACTTC	CASRWQRGSYEQYF
NA	NA	TRBV29-1	TRBJ1-2	TGCAGCGTAGACCAGACAGCTAACTATGGCTACACCTTC	CSVDQTANYGYTF
many	NA	TRBV13	TRBJ1-1	TGTGCCAGCAGCCGAAGACATAGGAACACTGAAGCTTTCTTT	CASSRRHRNTEAFF
few	NA	TRBV11-2	TRBJ1-5	TGTGCCAGCACCCAGGACGGATATAGCAATCAGCCCCAGCATTTT	CASTQDGYSNQPQHF
NA	NA	TRBV10-3	TRBJ2-7	TGTGCCAGCAATCTTCCCTACGAGCAGTACTTC	CASNLPYEQYF
few	TRBD2	TRBV20-1	TRBJ2-5	TGCAGTGCCACGGGGACTAGCGGTTCGCAAGAGACCCAGTACTTC	CSATGTSGSQETQYF
many	NA	TRBV24-1	TRBJ1-2	TGTGCCACCAGCACGAGTTCAGGGGCGCTTGGCTACACCTTC	CATSTSSGALGYTF
NA	NA	TRBV7-2	TRBJ1-4	TGTGCCAGCAGCCAAGGCGGGAGCAGAAATGAAAAACTGTTTTTT	CASSQGGSRNEKLFF
few	TRBD1	TRBV7-9	TRBJ2-5	TGTGCCAGCAGCGAGAGGGACAGCGAATTTCCGGAGACCCAGTACTTC	CASSERDSEFPETQYF
NA	TRBD1	TRBV11-1	TRBJ2-7	TGTGCCTGGTCCGGGACAGGTATATACGAGCAGTACTTC	CAWSGTGIYEQYF
NA	NA	TRBV5-1	TRBJ2-7	TGCGCCAGCAGCTTGGACGGCATAGCCTACGAGCAGTACTTC	CASSLDGIAYEQYF
NA	TRBD1	TRBV12-3/TRBV12-4	TRBJ1-1	TGTGCCAGCAGCGAAGACAGGGTGTCCGAAGCTTTCTTT	CASSEDRVSEAFF
NA	TRBD1	TRBV11-1	TRBJ1-5	TGTGCCAGCAGCTTGGGATGGACAGGGGGCAATCAGCTCCAGCATTTT	CASSLGWTGGNQLQHF
NA	NA	TRBV7-8	TRBJ1-3	TGTGCCAGCAGCTTCACAGATAACATGAACACCATATATTTT	CASSFTDNMNTIYF
few	TRBD2	TRBV2	TRBJ2-7	TGTGCCAGCGGGGGGGTTGCCTACGAGCAGTACTTC	CASGGVAYEQYF
few	NA	TRBV7-2	TRBJ1-1	TGTGCCAGCAGCTTAGTCTTTGGGGAGCGAGCTTTCTTT	CASSLVFGERAFF
once	TRBD1	TRBV29-1	TRBJ1-2	TGCAGCGTTGGACAGGGAGGAATCTATGGCTACACCTTC	CSVGQGGIYGYTF